This TCR beta chain was observed in a study of blood T cells in healthy people across ages. The study's findings and limits: Across the age range, TCR beta diversity per million T cells fell in a roughly linear way. Naive and antigen-experienced cells were not separated, limiting conclusive comparison. Estimates based on one million T cells were treated as lower bounds.

Alongside a J-beta primer mix, a sample-barcoded 5' primer served in a second PCR lasting about 7 to 12 cycles. TCRdb ran MiXCR on the 5' RACE reads and lists one entry per CDR3 protein. The sample has 1.2 million to 1.5 million distinct CDR3 sequences; approximately 38% are singletons. This clonotype was picked up one time. The antigen is unknown. One junction end disagrees with the germline gene, perhaps due to a read error. Per the germline V gene, CDR1 is PRHDT and CDR2 is FYEKMQ (reference sequence). The CDR3 extends over 14 amino acids. Per-sample PBMC isolation yielded at least 6.5 million cells.

The sequence was collected from a woman aged 18-30 years in good health. The sample comprised blood. The rearrangement joins TRBV13 to TRBJ2-5; no clear D. DNA for the CDR3: TGTGCCAGCAGCGTAGGAAGGAAAAGGGAGACCCAGTACTTC. Residues: CASSVGRKRETQYF.